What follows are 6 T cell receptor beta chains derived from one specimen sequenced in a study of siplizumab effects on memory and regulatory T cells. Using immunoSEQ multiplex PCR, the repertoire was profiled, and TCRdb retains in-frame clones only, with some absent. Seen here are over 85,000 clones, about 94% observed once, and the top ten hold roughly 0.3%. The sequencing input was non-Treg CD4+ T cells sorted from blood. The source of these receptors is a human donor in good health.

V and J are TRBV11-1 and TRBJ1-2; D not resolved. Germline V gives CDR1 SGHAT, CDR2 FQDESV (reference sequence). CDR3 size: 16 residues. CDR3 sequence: CATTEGKVSANYGYTF. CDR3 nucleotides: TGTGCGACGACGGAGGGAAAGGTATCGGCTAACTATGGCTACACCTTC.

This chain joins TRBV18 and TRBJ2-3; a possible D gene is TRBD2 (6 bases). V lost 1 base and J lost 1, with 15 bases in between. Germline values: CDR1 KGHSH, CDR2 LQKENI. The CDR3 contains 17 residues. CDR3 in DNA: TGTGCCAGCTCACCACGACCCTCGGGAGCCGGCACAGATACGCAGTATTTT. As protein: CASSPRPSGAGTDTQYF.

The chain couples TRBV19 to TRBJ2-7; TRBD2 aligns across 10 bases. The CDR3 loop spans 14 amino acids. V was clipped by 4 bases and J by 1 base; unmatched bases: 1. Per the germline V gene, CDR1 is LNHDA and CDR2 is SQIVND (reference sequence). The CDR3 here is CASSKREGSYEQYF. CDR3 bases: TGTGCCAGTAGTAAGCGGGAGGGATCCTACGAGCAGTACTTC.

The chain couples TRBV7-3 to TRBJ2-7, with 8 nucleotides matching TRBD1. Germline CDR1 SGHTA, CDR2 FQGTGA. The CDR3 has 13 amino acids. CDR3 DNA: TGTGCGTCCGGGATCGACAGGGGCTACGAGCAGTACTTC. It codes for CASGIDRGYEQYF.

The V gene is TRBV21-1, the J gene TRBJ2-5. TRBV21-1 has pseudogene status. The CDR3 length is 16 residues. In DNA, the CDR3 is TGTGCCAGCAGCAAAGTGGGCATCAACGAGGAAGAGACCCAGTACTTC. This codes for CASSKVGINEEETQYF.

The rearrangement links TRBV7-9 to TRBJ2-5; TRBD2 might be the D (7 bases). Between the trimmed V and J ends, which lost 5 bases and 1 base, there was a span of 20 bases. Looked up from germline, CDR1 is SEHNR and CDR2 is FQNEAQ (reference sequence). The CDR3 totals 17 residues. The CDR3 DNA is TGTGCCAGCAGCACCCCTGGGGGCGGGGGCTTCCAAGAGACCCAGTACTTC. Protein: CASSTPGGGGFQETQYF.